The T cell receptor beta chain under discussion was sequenced for a study of shared clonotypes between healthy human individuals. TCRdb's table, derived via immunoSEQ multiplex PCR, lists solely in-frame clones and lacks some. The data show a few million clones, approximately 95% seen once. This clone showed up just once. This clonotype was obtained from a man younger than 35 in good health. Some clones in this sample may be carry-over from other donors' samples. The sequencing sample was made of naive CD4+ T cells from PBMCs. Subset defined: CD45RA+ positively selected.

The CDR3 DNA is TGTGCCAGCAGCCCCAACCCTGTGACAGGGGGTGAGACCCAGTACTTC. It yields the protein CASSPNPVTGGETQYF. The chain joins TRBV7-6 to TRBJ2-5; 9 positions agree with TRBD1. Germline V gives CDR1 SGHVS, CDR2 FNYEAQ. J was trimmed by 5 bases and V by 5 bases; bases with no gene match: 12. This CDR3 comprises 16 residues.